The rows below give T cell receptor beta chains drawn from one sample of a study of blood T cell repertoires in COVID-19. The table came from immunoSEQ multiplex PCR; TCRdb's copy has only in-frame clones and leaves some out. In the table there are approximately 250,000 clones, 83% of which are singletons. The sequenced sample was peripheral blood. The source of these receptors is a man aged 60 to 69 who had recovered from COVID-19. Each CDR3 is given with its conserved first and last residue. The D gene is left open where the match is weak. Clone size is not always given. Where it is, it says once, few, many or a class for expanded clones.

abundance	d_gene	j_gene	v_gene	CDR3nt	CDR3aa
-	-	TRBJ2-3	TRBV7-3	TGTGCCAGCAGTCCTAGGGAGAGCGGCACAGATACGCAGTATTTT	CASSPRESGTDTQYF
-	-	TRBJ2-7	TRBV15	TGTGCCACCAGCAGAGCTAGCGAGCAGTACTTC	CATSRASEQYF
once	-	TRBJ2-5	TRBV28	TGTGCCAGCAGTTTGGGGGGAGCCCGGCAAGAGACCCAGTACTTC	CASSLGGARQETQYF
-	-	TRBJ1-3	TRBV20-1	TGCAGTGCTAGTCATCAGGGCCTCGGAGGGAACACCATATATTTT	CSASHQGLGGNTIYF
once	TRBD1	TRBJ2-2	TRBV27	TGTGCCAGCAGTCCCAGACAGGGCACCGGGGAGCTGTTTTTT	CASSPRQGTGELFF
-	-	TRBJ1-5	TRBV6-5	TGTGCCAGCAATAGGGGTGGCCGGGGCAATCAGCCCCAGCATTTT	CASNRGGRGNQPQHF
-	-	TRBJ2-3	TRBV7-6	TGTGCCAGCAGCTTAGGAACGTACGAGAACACAGATACGCAGTATTTT	CASSLGTYENTDTQYF
-	TRBD2	TRBJ2-3	TRBV5-1	TGCGCCAGCAGCTTGACTAGCGCTAAGGGTACGCAGTATTTT	CASSLTSAKGTQYF
-	-	TRBJ2-3	TRBV6-5	TGTGCCAGCAGTTACTCCGGTGGGGGCCCCGCAGATACGCAGTATTTT	CASSYSGGGPADTQYF
-	-	TRBJ1-2	TRBV9	TGTGCCAGCAGCGTAACAGGGACCTATGGCTACACCTTC	CASSVTGTYGYTF
-	TRBD1	TRBJ2-2	TRBV9	TGTGCCAGCAGCGCCCACAGGGGGCAGACCGGGGAGCTGTTTTTT	CASSAHRGQTGELFF
-	TRBD1	TRBJ2-7	TRBV6-5	TGTGCCAGCAATCGGGCAGGGGGCTACGAGCAGTACTTC	CASNRAGGYEQYF
-	-	TRBJ1-3	TRBV4-2	TGTGCCAGCAGCCAAGAGGCACAGTCGAGTGGAAACACCATATATTTT	CASSQEAQSSGNTIYF
-	-	TRBJ2-2	TRBV5-1	TGCGCCAGCAGCTTAGATATCAGGTCGGCGAACACCGGGGAGCTGTTTTTT	CASSLDIRSANTGELFF
-	-	TRBJ2-7	TRBV7-2	TGTGCCAGCAGCTTACGACAGGGAGGTAACCAGCAGTACTTC	CASSLRQGGNQQYF
few	-	TRBJ1-1	TRBV6-5	TGTGCCAGCAGTTACTCGCCCAGACAGAACACTGAAGCTTTCTTT	CASSYSPRQNTEAFF
-	TRBD2	TRBJ2-5	TRBV7-9	TGTGCCAGCAGCCCACTGGGACTAGCGGGGGGAGAGACCCAGTACTTC	CASSPLGLAGGETQYF
-	-	TRBJ1-4	TRBV15	TGTGCCACCAGTCTCGGGGGAGCAACTAATGAAAAACTGTTTTTT	CATSLGGATNEKLFF
-	TRBD2	TRBJ2-1	TRBV3-1/TRBV3-2	TGTGCCAGCAGCCAAGGCAGCGGGGGGTACAATGAGCAGTTCTTC	CASSQGSGGYNEQFF
-	-	TRBJ2-2	TRBV7-2	TGTGCCAGCAGCTTTGAGGGAATCACCGGGGAGCTGTTTTTT	CASSFEGITGELFF
few	-	TRBJ1-1	TRBV2	TGTGCCAGCAGCCAGGGGATTAGGAACACTGAAGCTTTCTTT	CASSQGIRNTEAFF
-	TRBD1	TRBJ2-7	TRBV2	TGTGCCAGCAGTGAAGAAAGTGGACAGGGGTACTTC	CASSEESGQGYF
-	-	TRBJ1-6	TRBV3-1/TRBV3-2	TGTGCCAGCAGCCTGACAGCAAGGAATTCACCCCTCCACTTT	CASSLTARNSPLHF
many	-	TRBJ1-3	TRBV14	TGTGCCAGCAGCCAAATGAGCACCATATATTTT	CASSQMSTIYF
-	TRBD2	TRBJ2-1	TRBV14	TGTGCCAGCAGAGCGGGGGGGGCCAGTTGGAGTGAGCAGTTCTTC	CASRAGGASWSEQFF
-	TRBD1	TRBJ2-5	TRBV19	TGTGCCAGTAGTACCGGGGACAGGGTCTTAGAGACCCAGTACTTC	CASSTGDRVLETQYF
-	TRBD1	TRBJ2-5	TRBV19	TGTGCCAGTAGTCCCAGAGGGGACAGGGGATGGGAGACCCAGTACTTC	CASSPRGDRGWETQYF
-	-	TRBJ1-2	TRBV5-1	TGCGCCAGCAGCTTGATTCCAGGGGAGAACTATGGCTACACCTTC	CASSLIPGENYGYTF
-	TRBD1	TRBJ1-5	TRBV19	TGTGCCAGTACCTTCCGACAGGGCAACAATCAGCCCCAGCATTTT	CASTFRQGNNQPQHF
once	TRBD2	TRBJ2-2	TRBV7-8	TGTGCCAGCAGCTCGCAGAGACTAGCTAACACCGGGGAGCTGTTTTTT	CASSSQRLANTGELFF
-	-	TRBJ2-1	TRBV6-5	TGTGCCAGCAGCGGGGAGGACAATGAGCAGTTCTTC	CASSGEDNEQFF
-	TRBD1	TRBJ2-3	TRBV27	TGTGCCAGCACCAGACAGGGGTCCCCAGATACGCAGTATTTT	CASTRQGSPDTQYF
-	TRBD1	TRBJ2-1	TRBV3-1/TRBV3-2	TGTGCCAGCAGCCAAGTCGGGACAGGGGGTTACAATGAGCAGTTCTTC	CASSQVGTGGYNEQFF
-	TRBD2	TRBJ2-3	TRBV7-2	TGTGCCAGCAGCTTAGTCGGCGGGGGGGCCAGGACGCAGTATTTT	CASSLVGGGARTQYF
-	-	TRBJ1-3	TRBV30	TGTGCCTGGAGTGTGTCTAGCTCTGGAAACACCATATATTTT	CAWSVSSSGNTIYF
-	-	TRBJ2-7	TRBV12-1	TGTGCCAGCAGCCCTTGGACAGGGCTACGCGAGCAGTACTTC	CASSPWTGLREQYF
once	TRBD2	TRBJ2-1	TRBV19	TGTGCCAGTAGTCTCAACTCAGCGGGAGGTCTTAATGAGCAGTTCTTC	CASSLNSAGGLNEQFF